This entry lists 4 T cell receptor beta chains sequenced from one sample in a study of tumor-infiltrating lymphocytes in primary liver carcinoma. TCR beta cDNA was made from 400 to 600 ng total RNA with a constant-region primer. TCR beta libraries came from three nested multiplex PCR rounds using slightly modified ARM-PCR. The first two PCR rounds, around 10 cycles each, used TRBV1-TRBV30 forward primers and a C-beta reverse primer. Using its own MiXCR run on the multiplex PCR reads, TCRdb lists one record per CDR3 protein. Of approximately 110,000 distinct CDR3 sequences listed, about 68% are singletons. Co-extracted RNA and DNA came from about 19-30 mg of unsorted bulk tissue. The specimen sequenced was liver tumor tissue from sampling region 1. Sample subset: tumor region T1, superior pole. All receptors come from a woman aged 55 to 70 with primary liver carcinoma and hepatitis B virus infection.

A single count supports this clonotype. The CDR3 does not end in the conserved phenylalanine or tryptophan, so this is likely a read error. This chain connects TRBV29-1 to TRBJ2-1, with 11 bases lining up with TRBD2. The CDR3 spans 17 residues. The V gene's germline CDR1 is SQVTM and CDR2 ANQGSEA. CDR3 residues: CSVVWLAGGLHYNEQFL. The CDR3 DNA follows: TGTAGCGTTGTTTGGCTAGCGGGAGGCCTCCACTACAATGAGCAGTTCCTC.

This clonotype has ten or more counts. The chain links TRBV5-4 to TRBJ2-5, with TRBD1 matching 10 bases. V shed 4 bases, J shed 4 bases, and the junction held 4 bases outside the gene matches. Germline V CDR1 and CDR2: SGHNT, YYREEE (reference sequence). CDR3 length equals 14 residues. CDR3 amino acids: CASSTGQGIETQYF. CDR3 DNA sequence: TGTGCCAGCAGCACGGGACAGGGGATAGAGACCCAGTACTTC.

Concerning this clonotype: One junction end disagrees with the germline gene, perhaps due to a read error. The chain joins TRBV11-2 to TRBJ2-1; a weak D match, TRBD2 (6 bases). CDR1 is SGHAT and CDR2 is FQNNGV in the germline V gene. The CDR3 sequence is 11 residues long. DNA for the CDR3: TGTGCCAGCAGCATGGGAATTCGGGAGCTCTTC. It yields the protein CASSMGIRELF.

On this clonotype itself: Sequence at one end of the junction differs from germline and may be a read error. This chain joins TRBV5-4 and TRBJ2-1, with D tentatively TRBD1 (6 bases). The CDR3 runs 17 residues. CDR1 and CDR2 from the germline V gene are SGHNT and YYREEE (reference sequence). CDR3 amino acids: CDSSLDRATFSYNEQFF. The CDR3 DNA is TGTGACAGCAGCTTGGACAGAGCCACCTTCTCCTACAATGAGCAGTTCTTC.